This T cell receptor (beta chain) was recovered during a study of shared clonotypes between healthy human individuals. A note on this clone: The identical CDR3 is also encoded by other nucleotide sequences in the sample.

A split of CD4+ cells into CD45RA+ naive and CD45RA-negative memory subsets was performed. In germline, CDR1 is SGHRS, CDR2 YFSETQ. The CDR3 sequence is 14 residues long. V was cut by 0 bases and J by 4 bases, with 8 bases left in between. Profiled with immunoSEQ multiplex PCR; TCRdb holds only in-frame clones, not every one. Of about 2.4 million clones detected, approximately 93% appear once; the ten largest clones hold approximately 0.35%. The sequenced sample was naive CD4+ T cells from PBMCs. Specified subset: CD45RA+ positively selected. This clonotype was obtained from a man in his late teens or twenties in good health. Some clones in this sample may be carry-over from other donors' samples. The chain employs TRBV5-1 and TRBJ2-4, with a possible D match to TRBD1 (5 bases). Here the CDR3 reads CASSLEGVKNIQYF. Here the CDR3 DNA reads TGCGCCAGCAGCTTGGAAGGGGTAAAAAACATTCAGTACTTC. Full variable domain (remainder filled in from reference TRBV5-1 and TRBJ2-4): KAGVTQTPRYLIKTRGQQVTLSCSPISGHRSVSWYQQTPGQGLQFLFEYFSETQRNKGNFPGRFSGRQFSNSRSEMNVSTLELGDSALYLCASSLEGVKNIQYFGAGTRLSVL.